This T cell receptor beta chain came from a study of blood T cell repertoires in COVID-19 (dated by TCRdb to the early 2020s). A note on the overall study: The collaborator samples originated in the United States, Italy and Spain and spanned the acute and convalescent phases of COVID-19. The material from the prospective study consisted of cDNA or gDNA derived from T cells, B-cell-depleted T cells, or PBMCs. The repertoires were made available in a free public database intended to serve as a resource for research on the immune response to SARS-CoV-2. Nearly every sample came with metadata listing a de-identified subject ID, COVID-19 status, age in years and sex. The samples were drawn from two sources: the first 160 participants of the ongoing ImmuneRACE study, and over 1,000 subjects contributed by 6 global collaborators. Where HLA class I and class II types were available, the types were taken from metadata supplied by the sample provider, not from assay-based typing. Subjects who had been exposed to COVID-19, were actively infected with it, or had recovered from it provided the deeply sampled blood TCRbeta repertoires that made up the dataset. Study-wide conclusions, independent of this receptor: Clinical and demographic metadata were provided uncurated, with the amount varying by source and participant.

The CDR3 starts with the cysteine, ends with the phenylalanine, and has 15 residues. Solely the CDR3 DNA is kept, with 45 bases framed from the first base. Reading the germline V gene gives CDR1 KGHSH and CDR2 LQKENI. Germline trimming amounts to 3 bases on V and 7 bases on J, with 11 as the count of junction bases outside the gene matches. TCRbeta CDR3 regions were amplified from genomic DNA using the immunoSEQ Assay, a bias-controlled multiplex PCR. For the original study's pipeline: The number of nucleated cells in each sample was estimated by amplification of reference gene primers within the assay. To quantify the absolute abundance of each unique TCRbeta CDR3 rearrangement, sequence reads were collapsed and filtered. Productive Simpson clonality was computed per sample as the square root of Simpson's diversity index over productive rearrangements. As stored in TCRdb, this immuneACCESS dataset retains in-frame rearrangements with V and J assigned. A fraction of the clones does not appear; measured against another copy, unresolved V genes explain less than half of the discrepancy, and the remainder lacks a known reason. The V and J calls and the clone size are those of that table, but D and trimming were determined from the DNA. Present in this sample are roughly 100,000 clones, roughly 86% of which were seen just once. The top ten clonotypes cover approximately 10% of the sample.

Remarks on this clone: The antigen it recognizes is unknown. No clone much larger than this one lies a single base away; base qualities are absent.

Whole blood was collected in K2EDTA tubes by collaborating institutions according to the institutions' own protocols. For TCRbeta analysis, collaborators shipped samples as frozen whole blood, isolated PBMCs, or DNA extracted from either of those sample types. The sequence was collected from a woman younger than 45 with acute or convalescent COVID-19. Sequenced input: peripheral blood. The sequence links TRBV18 to TRBJ2-7, with 8 central nucleotides matching TRBD1. The nucleotide sequence reads TGTGCCAGCTCACCGGGACGGACAGGGCTAGGAGAGCAGTACTTC. Protein translation: CASSPGRTGLGEQYF.